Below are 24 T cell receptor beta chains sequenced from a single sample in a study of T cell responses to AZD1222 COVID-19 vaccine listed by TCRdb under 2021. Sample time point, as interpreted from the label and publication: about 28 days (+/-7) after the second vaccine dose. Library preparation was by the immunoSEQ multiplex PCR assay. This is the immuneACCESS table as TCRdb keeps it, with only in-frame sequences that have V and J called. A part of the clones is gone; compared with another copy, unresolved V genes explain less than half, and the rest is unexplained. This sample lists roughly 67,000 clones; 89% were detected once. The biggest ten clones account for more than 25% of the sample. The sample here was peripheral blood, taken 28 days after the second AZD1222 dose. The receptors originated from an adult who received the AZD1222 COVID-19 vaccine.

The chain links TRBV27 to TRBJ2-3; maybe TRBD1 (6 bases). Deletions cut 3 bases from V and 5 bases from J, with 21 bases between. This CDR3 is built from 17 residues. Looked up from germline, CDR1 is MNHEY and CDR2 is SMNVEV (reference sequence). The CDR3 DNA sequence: TGTGCCAGCAGTTTTTTACCGGGACAAACCTCGGTAGATACGCAGTATTTT. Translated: CASSFLPGQTSVDTQYF.

The CDR3 coding sequence is TGTGCCAGCAGCAACTACAGGGCTGGGGCCAACGTCCTGACTTTC. This codes for CASSNYRAGANVLTF. The chain uses TRBV13 and TRBJ2-6, with a tentative D call TRBD1 (6 bases). The CDR3 runs to 15 residues. V lost 5 bases to trimming and J lost 2 bases, with 10 bases between them. Germline V lookup: CDR1 PRHDT, CDR2 FYEKMQ (reference sequence).

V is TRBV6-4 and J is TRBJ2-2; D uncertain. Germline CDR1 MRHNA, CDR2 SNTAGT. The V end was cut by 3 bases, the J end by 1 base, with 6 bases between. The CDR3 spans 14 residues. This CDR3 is CASSEGRNTGELFF. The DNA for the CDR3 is TGTGCCAGCAGTGAAGGTCGGAACACCGGGGAGCTGTTTTTT.

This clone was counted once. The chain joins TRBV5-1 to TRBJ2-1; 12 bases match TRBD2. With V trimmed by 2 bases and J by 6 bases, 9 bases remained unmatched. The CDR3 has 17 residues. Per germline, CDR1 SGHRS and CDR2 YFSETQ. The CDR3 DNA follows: TGCGCCAGCAGCTTTCTAGCGGGAGGGCCCTTAAGCAATGAGCAGTTCTTC. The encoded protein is CASSFLAGGPLSNEQFF.

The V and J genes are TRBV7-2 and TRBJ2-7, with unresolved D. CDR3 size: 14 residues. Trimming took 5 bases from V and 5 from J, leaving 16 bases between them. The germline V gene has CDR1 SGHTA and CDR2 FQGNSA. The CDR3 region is CASSQPPRTHEQYF. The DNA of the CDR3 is TGTGCCAGCAGCCAGCCGCCAAGAACCCACGAGCAGTACTTC.

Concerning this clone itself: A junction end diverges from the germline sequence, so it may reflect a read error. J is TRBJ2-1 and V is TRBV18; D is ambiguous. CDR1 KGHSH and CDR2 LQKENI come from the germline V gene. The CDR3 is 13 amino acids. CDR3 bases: TGTGCCAGCTCACCAGGGAACCCCAATGAACAGTTCTTC. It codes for CASSPGNPNEQFF.

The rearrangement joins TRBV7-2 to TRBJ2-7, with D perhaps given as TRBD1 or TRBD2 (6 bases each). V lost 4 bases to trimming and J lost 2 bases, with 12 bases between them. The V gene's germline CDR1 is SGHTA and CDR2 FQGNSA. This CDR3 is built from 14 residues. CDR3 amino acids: CASSSNGGPYEQYF. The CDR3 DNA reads TGTGCCAGCAGCTCAAACGGGGGCCCCTACGAGCAGTACTTC.

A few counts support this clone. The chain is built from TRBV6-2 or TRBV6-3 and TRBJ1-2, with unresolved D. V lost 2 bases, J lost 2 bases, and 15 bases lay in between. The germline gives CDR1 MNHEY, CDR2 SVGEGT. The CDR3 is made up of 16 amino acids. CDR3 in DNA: TGTGCCAGCAGTTACGACAACCGCAAAAAAAACTATGGCTACACCTTC. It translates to CASSYDNRKKNYGYTF.

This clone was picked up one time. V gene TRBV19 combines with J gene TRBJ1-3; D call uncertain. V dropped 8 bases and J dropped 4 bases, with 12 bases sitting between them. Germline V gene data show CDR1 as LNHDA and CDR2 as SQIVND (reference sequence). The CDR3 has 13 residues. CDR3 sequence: CASGRGAGNTIYF. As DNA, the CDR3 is TGTGCCAGTGGTCGTGGCGCCGGAAACACCATATATTTT.

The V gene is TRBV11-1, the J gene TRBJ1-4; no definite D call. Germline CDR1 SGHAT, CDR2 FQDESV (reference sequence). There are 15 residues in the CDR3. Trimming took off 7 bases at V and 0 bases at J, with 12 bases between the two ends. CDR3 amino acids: CASTPRGSTNEKLFF. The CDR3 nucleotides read TGTGCCAGCACTCCGAGAGGGTCAACTAATGAAAAACTGTTTTTT.

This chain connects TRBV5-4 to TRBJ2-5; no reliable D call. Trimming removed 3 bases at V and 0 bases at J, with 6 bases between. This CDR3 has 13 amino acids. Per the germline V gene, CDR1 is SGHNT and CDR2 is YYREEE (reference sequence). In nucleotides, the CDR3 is TGTGCCAGCAGCTGGACCGACCAAGAGACCCAGTACTTC. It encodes CASSWTDQETQYF.

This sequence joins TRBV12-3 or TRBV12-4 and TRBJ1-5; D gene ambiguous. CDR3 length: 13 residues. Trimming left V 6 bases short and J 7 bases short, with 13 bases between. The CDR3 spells CASRITDSQPQHF. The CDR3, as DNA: TGTGCCAGCAGGATAACAGATTCCCAGCCCCAGCATTTT.

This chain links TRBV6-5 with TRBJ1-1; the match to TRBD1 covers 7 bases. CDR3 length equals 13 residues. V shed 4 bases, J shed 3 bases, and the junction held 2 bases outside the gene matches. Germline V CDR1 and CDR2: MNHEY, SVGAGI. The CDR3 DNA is TGTGCCAGCAGTTGGGGGACAGACACTGAAGCTTTCTTT. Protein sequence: CASSWGTDTEAFF.

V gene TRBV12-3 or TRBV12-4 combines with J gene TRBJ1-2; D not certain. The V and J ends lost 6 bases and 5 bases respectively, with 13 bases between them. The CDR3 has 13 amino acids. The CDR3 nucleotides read TGTGCCAGCAGCCCGCACCGGTCGTATGGCTACACCTTC. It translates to CASSPHRSYGYTF.

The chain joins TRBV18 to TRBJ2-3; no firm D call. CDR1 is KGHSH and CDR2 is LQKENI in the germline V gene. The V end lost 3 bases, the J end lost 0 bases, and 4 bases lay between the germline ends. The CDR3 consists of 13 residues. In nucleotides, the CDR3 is TGTGCCAGCTCACCCAGTAGCACAGATACGCAGTATTTT. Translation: CASSPSSTDTQYF.

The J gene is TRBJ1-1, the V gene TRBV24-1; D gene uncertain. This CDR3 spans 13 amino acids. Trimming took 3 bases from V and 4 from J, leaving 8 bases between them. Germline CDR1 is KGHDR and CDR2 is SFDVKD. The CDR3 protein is CATSDRSGTEAFF. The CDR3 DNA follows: TGTGCCACCAGTGATCGAAGTGGCACTGAAGCTTTCTTT.

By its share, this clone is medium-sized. CDR3 DNA sequence: TGTGCCAGCAGTCGCACTAGCGGGAGCACAGATACGCAGTATTTT. Protein: CASSRTSGSTDTQYF. The chain is built from TRBV6-4 and TRBJ2-3, with TRBD2 matching 9 bases. Germline CDR1 MRHNA, CDR2 SNTAGT. The CDR3 spans 15 residues. V shed 5 bases and J 0 bases; nucleotides not matched to a gene: 3.

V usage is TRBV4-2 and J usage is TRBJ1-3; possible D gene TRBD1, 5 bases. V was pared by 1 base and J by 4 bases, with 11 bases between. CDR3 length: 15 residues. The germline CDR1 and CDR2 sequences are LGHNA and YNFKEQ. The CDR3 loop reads CASSQGANRGNTIYF. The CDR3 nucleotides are TGTGCCAGCAGCCAAGGCGCAAACAGGGGAAACACCATATATTTT.

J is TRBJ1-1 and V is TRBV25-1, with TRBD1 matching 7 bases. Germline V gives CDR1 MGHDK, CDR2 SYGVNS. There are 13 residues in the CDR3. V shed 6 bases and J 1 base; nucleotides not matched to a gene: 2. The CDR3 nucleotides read TGTGCCAGCAGGCGACAGGGGAACACTGAAGCTTTCTTT. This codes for CASRRQGNTEAFF.

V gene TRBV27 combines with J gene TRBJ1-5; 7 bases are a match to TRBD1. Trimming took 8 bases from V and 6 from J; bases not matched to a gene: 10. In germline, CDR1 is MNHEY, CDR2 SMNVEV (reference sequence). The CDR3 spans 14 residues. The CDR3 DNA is TGTGCCAGCCGAATAACAGGGGAGGCTCAGCCCCAGCATTTT. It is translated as CASRITGEAQPQHF.

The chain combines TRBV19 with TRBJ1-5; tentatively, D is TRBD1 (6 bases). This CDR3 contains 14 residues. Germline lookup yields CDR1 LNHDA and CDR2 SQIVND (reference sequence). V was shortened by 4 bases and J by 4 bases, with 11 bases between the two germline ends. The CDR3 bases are TGTGCCAGTAGTACCTGGACAGAGAATCAGCCCCAGCATTTT. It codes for CASSTWTENQPQHF.

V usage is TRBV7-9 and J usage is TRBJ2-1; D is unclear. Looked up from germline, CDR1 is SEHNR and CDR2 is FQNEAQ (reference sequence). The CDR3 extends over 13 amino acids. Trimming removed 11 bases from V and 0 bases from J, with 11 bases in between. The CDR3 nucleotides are TGTGCCGGTTTAATAAGCTCCTACAATGAGCAGTTCTTC. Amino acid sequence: CAGLISSYNEQFF.

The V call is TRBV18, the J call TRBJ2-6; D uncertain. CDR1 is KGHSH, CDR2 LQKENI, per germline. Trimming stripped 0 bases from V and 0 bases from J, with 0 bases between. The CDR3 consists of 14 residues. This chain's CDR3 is CASSPPSGANVLTF. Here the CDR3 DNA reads TGTGCCAGCTCACCACCCTCTGGGGCCAACGTCCTGACTTTC.

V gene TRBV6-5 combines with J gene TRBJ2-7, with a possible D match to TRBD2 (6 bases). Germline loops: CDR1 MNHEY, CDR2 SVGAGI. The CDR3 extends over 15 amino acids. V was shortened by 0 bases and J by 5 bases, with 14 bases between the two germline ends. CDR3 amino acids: CASSYSREGGDEQYF. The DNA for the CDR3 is TGTGCCAGCAGTTACTCGCGGGAAGGAGGGGACGAGCAGTACTTC.